The source of this T cell receptor beta chain is a study of T cells in tuberculosis. Study results and caveats: Smaller alpha distances in active tuberculosis partly reflected shorter CDR3-alpha lengths.

The CDR3 length is 14 residues. V was cut by 6 bases and J by 5 bases, with 17 bases left in between. CDR1 and CDR2 from the germline V gene are MDHEN and SYDVKM. Each donor contributed about 110,000 T cells on average, unsorted. Profiling relied on immunoSEQ multiplex PCR, and the TCRdb table lists in-frame clones only, not all of them. Of roughly 19,000 clones in the sample, 75% to 90% were seen once. Of note for this clone: Its antigen is undetermined.

The V call is TRBV28, the J call TRBJ2-7, with a possible D match to TRBD1 (8 bases). The sequencing sample was made of PBMCs. The sequence was collected from a donor between 10 and 35 years old with latent tuberculosis or without tuberculosis infection. The CDR3 region is CASSVQGGWNEQYF. The CDR3 nucleotides are TGTGCCAGCAGCGTACAGGGGGGGTGGAACGAGCAGTACTTC. The whole variable domain, remainder taken from reference TRBV28 and TRBJ2-7, is DVKVTQSSRYLVKRTGEKVFLECVQDMDHENMFWYRQDPGLGLRLIYFSYDVKMKEKGDIPEGYSVSREKKERFSLILESASTNQTSMYLCASSVQGGWNEQYFGPGTRLTVT.